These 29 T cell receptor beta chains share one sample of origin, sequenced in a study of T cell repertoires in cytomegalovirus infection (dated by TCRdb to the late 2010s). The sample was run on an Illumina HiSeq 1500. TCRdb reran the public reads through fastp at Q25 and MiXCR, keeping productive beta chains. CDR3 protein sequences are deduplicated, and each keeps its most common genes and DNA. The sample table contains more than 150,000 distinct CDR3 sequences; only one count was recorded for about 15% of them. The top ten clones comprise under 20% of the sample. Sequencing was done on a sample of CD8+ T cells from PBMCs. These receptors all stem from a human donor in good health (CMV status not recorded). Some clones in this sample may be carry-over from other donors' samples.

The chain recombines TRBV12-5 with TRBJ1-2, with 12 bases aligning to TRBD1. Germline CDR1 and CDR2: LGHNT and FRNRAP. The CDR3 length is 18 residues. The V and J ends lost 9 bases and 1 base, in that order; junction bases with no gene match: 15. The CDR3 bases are TGTGCTAGCGGTCTCACCGGGACAGGGGGCTCCCTTAACTATGGCTACACCTTC. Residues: CASGLTGTGGSLNYGYTF.

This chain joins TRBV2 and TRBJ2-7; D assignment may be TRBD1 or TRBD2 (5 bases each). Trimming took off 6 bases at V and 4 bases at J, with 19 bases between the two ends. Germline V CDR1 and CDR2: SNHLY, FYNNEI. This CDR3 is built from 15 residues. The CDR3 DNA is TGTGCCAGCAGCACCGGGACCCCGTCTCTTTACGAGCAGTACTTC. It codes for CASSTGTPSLYEQYF.

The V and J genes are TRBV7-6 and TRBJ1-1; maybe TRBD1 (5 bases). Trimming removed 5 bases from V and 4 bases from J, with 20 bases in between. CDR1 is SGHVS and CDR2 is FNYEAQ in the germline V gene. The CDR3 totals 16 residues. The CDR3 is CASSPGTAGKATEAFF. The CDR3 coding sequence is TGTGCCAGCAGCCCCGGGACGGCGGGGAAGGCCACTGAAGCTTTCTTT.

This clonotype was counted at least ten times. In DNA form, the CDR3 reads TGTGCCAGCTCGCTAGTCTCCTACAATGAGCAGTTCTTC. Protein: CASSLVSYNEQFF. The genes are TRBV11-2 and TRBJ2-1; D ambiguous. CDR1 and CDR2 from the germline V gene are SGHAT and FQNNGV. The length of the CDR3 is 13 residues. Trimming stripped 8 bases from V and 0 bases from J, with 8 bases between.

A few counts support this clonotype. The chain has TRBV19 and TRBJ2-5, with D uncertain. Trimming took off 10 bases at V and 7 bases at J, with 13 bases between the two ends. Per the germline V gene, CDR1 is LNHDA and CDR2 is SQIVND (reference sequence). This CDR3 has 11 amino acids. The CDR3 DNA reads TGTGCCACTGTGGACCGTTGGACCCAGTACTTC. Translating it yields CATVDRWTQYF.

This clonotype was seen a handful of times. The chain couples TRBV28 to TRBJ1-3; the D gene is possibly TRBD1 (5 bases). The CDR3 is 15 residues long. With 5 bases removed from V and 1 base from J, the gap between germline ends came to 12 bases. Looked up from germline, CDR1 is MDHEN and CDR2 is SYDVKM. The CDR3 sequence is CASSLPTVSGNTIYF. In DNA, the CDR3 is TGTGCCAGCAGTCTCCCGACAGTATCTGGAAACACCATATATTTT.

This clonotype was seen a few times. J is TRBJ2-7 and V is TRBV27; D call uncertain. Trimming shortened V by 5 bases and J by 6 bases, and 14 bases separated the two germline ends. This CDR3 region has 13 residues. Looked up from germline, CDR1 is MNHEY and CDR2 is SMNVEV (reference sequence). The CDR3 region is CASSPSLGPEQYF. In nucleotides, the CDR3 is TGTGCCAGCAGTCCCTCGCTGGGTCCCGAGCAGTACTTC.

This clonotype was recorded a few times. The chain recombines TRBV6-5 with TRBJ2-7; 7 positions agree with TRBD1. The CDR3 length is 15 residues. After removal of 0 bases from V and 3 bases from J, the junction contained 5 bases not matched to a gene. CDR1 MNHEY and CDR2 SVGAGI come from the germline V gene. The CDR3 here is CASSYSRGQSYEQYF. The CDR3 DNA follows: TGTGCCAGCAGTTACTCAAGGGGACAGAGCTACGAGCAGTACTTC.

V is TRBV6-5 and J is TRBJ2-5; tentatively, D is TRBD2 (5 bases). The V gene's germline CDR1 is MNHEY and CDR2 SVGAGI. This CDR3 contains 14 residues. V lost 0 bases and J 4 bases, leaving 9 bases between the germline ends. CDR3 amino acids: CASSYSGGGETQYF. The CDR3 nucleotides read TGTGCCAGCAGTTACTCGGGCGGAGGAGAGACCCAGTACTTC.

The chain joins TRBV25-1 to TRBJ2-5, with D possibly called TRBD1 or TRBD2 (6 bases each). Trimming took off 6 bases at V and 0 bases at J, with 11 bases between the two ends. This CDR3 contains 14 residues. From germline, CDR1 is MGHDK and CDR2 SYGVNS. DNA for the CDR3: TGTGCCAGCAGGCGGGACACACACCAAGAGACCCAGTACTTC. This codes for CASRRDTHQETQYF.

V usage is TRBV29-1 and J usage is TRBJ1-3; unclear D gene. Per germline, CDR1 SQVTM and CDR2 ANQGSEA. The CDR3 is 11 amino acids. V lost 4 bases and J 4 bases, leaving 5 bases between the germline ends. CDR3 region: CSVVWGNTIYF. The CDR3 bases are TGCAGCGTTGTTTGGGGAAACACCATATATTTT.

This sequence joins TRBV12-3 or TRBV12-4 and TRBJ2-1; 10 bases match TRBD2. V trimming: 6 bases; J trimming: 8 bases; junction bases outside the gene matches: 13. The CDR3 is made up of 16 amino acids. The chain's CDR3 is CASSHLSGRAHHEQFF. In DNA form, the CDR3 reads TGTGCCAGCAGCCACTTAAGCGGGAGGGCCCACCATGAGCAGTTCTTC.

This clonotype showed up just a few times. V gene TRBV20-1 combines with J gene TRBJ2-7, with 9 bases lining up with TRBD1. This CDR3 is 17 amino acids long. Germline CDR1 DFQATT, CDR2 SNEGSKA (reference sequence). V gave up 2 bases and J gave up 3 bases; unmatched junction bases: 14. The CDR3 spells CSARPTEPGQGLYEQYF. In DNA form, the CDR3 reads TGCAGTGCTAGACCTACTGAACCGGGACAGGGCCTCTACGAGCAGTACTTC.

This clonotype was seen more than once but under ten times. The CDR3 sequence is CASSGLLGTSGRDEQFF. CDR3 nucleotides: TGTGCCAGCAGCGGCCTCTTAGGCACTAGCGGGAGAGATGAGCAGTTCTTC. V usage is TRBV28 and J usage is TRBJ2-1; 11 bases align to TRBD2. This CDR3 comprises 17 residues. In germline, CDR1 is MDHEN, CDR2 SYDVKM. J was trimmed by 8 bases and V by 6 bases; bases with no gene match: 15.

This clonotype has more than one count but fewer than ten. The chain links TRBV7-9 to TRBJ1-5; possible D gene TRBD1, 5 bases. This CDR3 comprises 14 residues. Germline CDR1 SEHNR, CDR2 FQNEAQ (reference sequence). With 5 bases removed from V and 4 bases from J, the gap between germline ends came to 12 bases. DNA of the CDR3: TGTGCCAGCAGCCGGACTGAGGGGAATCAGCCCCAGCATTTT. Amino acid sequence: CASSRTEGNQPQHF.

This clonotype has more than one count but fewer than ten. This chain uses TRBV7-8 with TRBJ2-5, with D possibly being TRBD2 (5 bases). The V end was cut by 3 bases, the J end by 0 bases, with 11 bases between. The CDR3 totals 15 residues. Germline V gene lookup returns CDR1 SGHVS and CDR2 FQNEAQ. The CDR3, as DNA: TGTGCCAGCAGCTTGGGATGGAGGTACCAAGAGACCCAGTACTTC. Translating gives CASSLGWRYQETQYF. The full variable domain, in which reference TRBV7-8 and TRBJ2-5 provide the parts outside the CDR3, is GAGVSQSPRYKVAKRGQDVALRCDPISGHVSLFWYQQALGQGPEFLTYFQNEAQLDKSGLPSDRFFAERPEGSVSTLKIQRTQQEDSAVYLCASSLGWRYQETQYFGPGTRLLVL.

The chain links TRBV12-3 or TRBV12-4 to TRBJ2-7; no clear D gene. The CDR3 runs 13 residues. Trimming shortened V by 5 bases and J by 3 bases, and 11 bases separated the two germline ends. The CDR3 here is CASSLLSNYEQYF. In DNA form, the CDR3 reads TGTGCCAGCAGTCTCCTATCGAACTACGAGCAGTACTTC.

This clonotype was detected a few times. The DNA of the CDR3 is TGTGCCAGCAGTTCCCGGACAGGGGGCCTTAAACGGGCTTTCTTT. Its protein is CASSSRTGGLKRAFF. This chain connects TRBV12-3 or TRBV12-4 to TRBJ1-1; TRBD1 matches 11 bases. There are 15 residues in the CDR3. J gave up 11 bases and V 4 bases, and 12 bases lay outside the gene matches.

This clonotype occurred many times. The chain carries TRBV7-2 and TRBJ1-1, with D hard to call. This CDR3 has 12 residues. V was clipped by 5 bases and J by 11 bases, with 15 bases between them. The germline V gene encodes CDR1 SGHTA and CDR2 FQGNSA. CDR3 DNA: TGTGCCAGCAGCCCCGGTGTCCCCTGGGCTTTCTTT. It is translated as CASSPGVPWAFF. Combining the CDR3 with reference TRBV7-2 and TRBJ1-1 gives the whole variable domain GAGVSQSPSNKVTEKGKDVELRCDPISGHTALYWYRQSLGQGLEFLIYFQGNSAPDKSGLPSDRFSAERTGGSVSTLTIQRTQQEDSAVYLCASSPGVPWAFFGQGTRLTVV.

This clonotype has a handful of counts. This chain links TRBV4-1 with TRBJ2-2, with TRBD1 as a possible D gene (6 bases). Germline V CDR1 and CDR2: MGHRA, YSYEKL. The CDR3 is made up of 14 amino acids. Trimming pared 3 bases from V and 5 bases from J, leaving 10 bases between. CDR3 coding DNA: TGCGCCAGCAGCCACGTACAGGGAACCGGGGAGCTGTTTTTT. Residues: CASSHVQGTGELFF.

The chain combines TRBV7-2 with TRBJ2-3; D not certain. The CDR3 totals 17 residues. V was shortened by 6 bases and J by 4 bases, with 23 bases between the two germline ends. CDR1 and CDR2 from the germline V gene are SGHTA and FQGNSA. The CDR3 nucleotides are TGTGCCAGCAGTCCCGAAATCGGGCCCCTCCGACCAGATACGCAGTATTTT. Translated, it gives CASSPEIGPLRPDTQYF.

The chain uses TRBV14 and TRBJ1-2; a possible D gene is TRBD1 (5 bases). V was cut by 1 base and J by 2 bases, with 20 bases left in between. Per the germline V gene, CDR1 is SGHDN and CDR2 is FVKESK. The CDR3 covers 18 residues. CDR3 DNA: TGTGCCAGCAGCCAAGGACCTTACCGGGACGGAGTGAACTATGGCTACACCTTC. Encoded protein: CASSQGPYRDGVNYGYTF.

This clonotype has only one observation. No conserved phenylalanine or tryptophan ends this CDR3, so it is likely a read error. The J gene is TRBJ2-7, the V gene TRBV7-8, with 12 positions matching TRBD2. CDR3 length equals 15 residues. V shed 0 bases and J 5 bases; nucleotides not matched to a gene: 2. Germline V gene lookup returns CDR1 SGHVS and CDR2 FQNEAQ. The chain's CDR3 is CASSLATSGSNEQYL. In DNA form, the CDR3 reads TGTGCCAGCAGCTTAGCGACTAGCGGGAGTAACGAGCAGTACTTA.

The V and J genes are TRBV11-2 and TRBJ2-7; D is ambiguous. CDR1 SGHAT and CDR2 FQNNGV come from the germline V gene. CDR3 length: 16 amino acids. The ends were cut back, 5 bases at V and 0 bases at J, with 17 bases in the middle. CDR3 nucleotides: TGTGCCAGCAGCCAGAACACGGGTTTGGGCTCCTACGAGCAGTACTTC. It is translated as CASSQNTGLGSYEQYF.

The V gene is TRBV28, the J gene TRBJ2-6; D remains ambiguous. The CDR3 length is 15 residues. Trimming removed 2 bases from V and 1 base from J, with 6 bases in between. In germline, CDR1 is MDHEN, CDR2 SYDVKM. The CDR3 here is CASSLGLSGANVLTF. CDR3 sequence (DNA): TGTGCCAGCAGTTTAGGGCTATCTGGGGCCAACGTCCTGACTTTC.

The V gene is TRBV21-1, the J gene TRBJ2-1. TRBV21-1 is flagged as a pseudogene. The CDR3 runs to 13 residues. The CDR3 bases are TGTGCCAGCAGCATAGCGGTGAGAGATGAGCAGTTCTTC. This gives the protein CASSIAVRDEQFF.

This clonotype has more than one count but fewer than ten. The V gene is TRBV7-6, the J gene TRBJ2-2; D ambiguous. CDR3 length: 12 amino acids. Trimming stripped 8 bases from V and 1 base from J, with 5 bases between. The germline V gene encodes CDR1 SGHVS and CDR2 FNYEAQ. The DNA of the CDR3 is TGTGCCAGCGGGAAGAACACCGGGGAGCTGTTTTTT. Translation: CASGKNTGELFF.

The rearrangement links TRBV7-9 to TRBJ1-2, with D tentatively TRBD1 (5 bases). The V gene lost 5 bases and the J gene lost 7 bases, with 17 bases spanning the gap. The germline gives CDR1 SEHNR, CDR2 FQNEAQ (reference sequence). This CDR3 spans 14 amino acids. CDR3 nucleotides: TGTGCCAGCAGCCCCCTAGTCCCTACAGGTGGCTACACCTTC. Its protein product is CASSPLVPTGGYTF.

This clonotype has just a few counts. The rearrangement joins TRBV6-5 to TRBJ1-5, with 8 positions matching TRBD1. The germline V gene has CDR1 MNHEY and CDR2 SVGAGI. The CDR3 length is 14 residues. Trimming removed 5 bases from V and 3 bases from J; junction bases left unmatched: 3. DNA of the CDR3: TGTGCCAGCAGTCCGGACAGGGTCAATCAGCCCCAGCATTTT. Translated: CASSPDRVNQPQHF.